A selection of T cell receptor beta chains follows, all from one sample in a study. MiXCR, run by TCRdb on the 5' RACE reads, gives a single entry per CDR3 protein. Among under 65,000 distinct CDR3 sequences, 25% to 30% were seen once, and the ten largest hold under 3.5%. Sequencing used tumor-infiltrating memory CD4+ T cells sorted from the breast tumor. The receptor source for this set is a female donor with breast cancer. CDR3s include the opening cysteine and the closing phenylalanine or tryptophan. The D gene is left open where the match is weak. The size field is filled for only some rows; it gives once, few, many or a size class.

V gene	J gene	clone size	CDR3 length	D gene	CDR3 protein	CDR3 DNA
TRBV19	TRBJ2-6	.	14	.	CAGRKVSGANVLTF	TGTGCCGGCAGAAAGGTCTCTGGGGCCAACGTCCTGACTTTC
TRBV5-1	TRBJ1-1	.	15	.	CASTFLPGRGTGAFF	TGCGCCAGCACCTTCCTACCGGGCCGGGGCACTGGAGCTTTCTTT
TRBV3-1	TRBJ2-5	few	16	TRBD2	CASSQKREGRAETQYF	TGTGCCAGCAGCCAGAAACGGGAGGGGAGGGCCGAGACCCAGTACTTC
TRBV20-1	TRBJ2-5	few	10	.	CSAWRETQYF	TGCAGTGCCTGGAGAGAGACCCAGTACTTC
TRBV12-3/TRBV12-4	TRBJ2-5	.	14	.	CASSAAWVEETQYF	TGTGCCAGCAGCGCAGCCTGGGTAGAGGAGACCCAGTACTTC
TRBV3-1	TRBJ2-1	few	15	.	CASSQAYPKYNEQFF	TGTGCCAGCAGCCAAGCCTACCCCAAGTACAATGAGCAGTTCTTC
TRBV7-2	TRBJ2-7	.	16	TRBD2	CASSLGRLAGAYEQYF	TGTGCCAGCAGCTTAGGGCGCCTAGCGGGAGCCTACGAGCAGTACTTC
TRBV9	TRBJ2-1	.	16	.	CASNQAPTGSYNEQFF	TGTGCCAGCAATCAAGCCCCCACTGGATCCTACAATGAGCAGTTCTTC
TRBV6-5	TRBJ1-1	many	12	TRBD1	CASSRQGFEAFF	TGTGCCAGCAGTCGACAGGGGTTTGAAGCTTTCTTT
TRBV7-3	TRBJ2-7	.	14	.	CASSRGTETYEQYF	TGTGCCAGCAGCCGAGGGACCGAAACCTACGAGCAGTACTTC
TRBV9	TRBJ2-1	.	15	.	CASSVASVSYNEQFF	TGTGCCAGCAGCGTGGCGTCGGTCTCCTACAATGAGCAGTTCTTC
TRBV5-1	TRBJ2-3	.	13	.	CASRSPATDTQYF	TGCGCCAGCAGAAGCCCAGCCACAGATACGCAGTATTTT
TRBV7-8	TRBJ2-7	few	14	.	CASSLGAQFYEQYF	TGTGCCAGCAGCTTGGGAGCCCAGTTCTACGAGCAGTACTTC
TRBV7-2	TRBJ1-6	.	15	.	CASSMPGRPNSPLHF	TGTGCCAGCAGCATGCCGGGAAGGCCAAATTCACCCCTCCACTTT
TRBV7-9	TRBJ2-5	few	14	.	CASSFGGTVETQYF	TGTGCCAGCAGCTTTGGGGGCACGGTGGAGACCCAGTACTTC
TRBV5-1	TRBJ2-5	.	15	TRBD1	CASSLEGGKRETQYF	TGCGCCAGCAGCTTGGAAGGGGGCAAGAGGGAGACCCAGTACTTC
TRBV7-2	TRBJ2-7	few	15	.	CASSYDPIERSEQYF	TGTGCCAGCAGCTACGACCCGATTGAAAGGTCCGAGCAGTACTTC
TRBV10-3	TRBJ2-7	once	12	.	CAISESAYEQYF	TGTGCCATCAGTGAGTCTGCCTACGAGCAGTACTTC
TRBV12-5	TRBJ2-3	.	14	.	CASGLSPRADTQYF	TGTGCTAGTGGTTTGTCTCCCCGGGCAGATACGCAGTATTTT
TRBV5-1	TRBJ2-3	.	12	.	CASSLPTDTQYF	TGCGCCAGTAGCCTCCCTACAGATACGCAGTATTTT
TRBV12-3/TRBV12-4	TRBJ2-5	.	13	.	CASVPPGQETQYF	TGTGCCAGCGTACCTCCGGGGCAGGAGACCCAGTACTTC
TRBV5-1	TRBJ1-6	.	15	.	CASTWDVASFLPLHF	TGCGCCAGCACATGGGATGTGGCCAGCTTCTTACCCCTCCACTTT
TRBV7-9	TRBJ1-1	.	14	.	CASSPMLENTEAFF	TGTGCCAGCAGCCCCATGTTGGAGAACACTGAAGCTTTCTTT
TRBV20-1	TRBJ1-2	few	15	TRBD1	CSASKPPGQTDGYTF	TGCAGTGCTAGCAAACCTCCGGGACAGACCGATGGCTACACCTTC
TRBV12-3/TRBV12-4	TRBJ2-7	.	14	.	CASRRDGSTYEQYF	TGTGCCAGCCGCCGGGACGGATCAACCTACGAGCAGTACTTC
TRBV20-1	TRBJ2-6	.	13	.	CSASGAGANVPTF	TGCAGTGCTAGCGGGGCTGGGGCCAACGTCCCGACTTTC
TRBV7-3	TRBJ2-4	.	15	TRBD2	CASSPSGGEPNIQYF	TGTGCCAGCAGCCCAAGCGGGGGCGAACCAAACATTCAGTACTTC
TRBV5-1	TRBJ2-5	few	14	TRBD2	CASSTGTSGETQYF	TGCGCCAGCAGCACCGGGACTAGCGGAGAGACCCAGTACTTC